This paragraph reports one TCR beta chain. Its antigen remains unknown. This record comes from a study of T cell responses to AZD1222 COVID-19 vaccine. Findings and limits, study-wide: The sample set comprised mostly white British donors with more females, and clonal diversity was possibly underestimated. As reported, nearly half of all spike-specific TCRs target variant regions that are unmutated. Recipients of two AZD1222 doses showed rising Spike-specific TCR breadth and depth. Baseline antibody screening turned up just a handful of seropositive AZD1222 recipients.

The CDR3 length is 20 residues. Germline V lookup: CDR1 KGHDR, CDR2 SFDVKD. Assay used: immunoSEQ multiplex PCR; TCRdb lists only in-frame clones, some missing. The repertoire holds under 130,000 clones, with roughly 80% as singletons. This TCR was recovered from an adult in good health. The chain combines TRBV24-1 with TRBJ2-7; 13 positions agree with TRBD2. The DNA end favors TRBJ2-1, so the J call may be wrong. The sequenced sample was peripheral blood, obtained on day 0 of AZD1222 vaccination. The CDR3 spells CATSDHPGTSGVSSYNEQFF. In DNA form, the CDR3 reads TGTGCCACCAGTGATCACCCCGGGACTAGCGGGGTGAGCTCCTACAATGAGCAGTTCTTC.